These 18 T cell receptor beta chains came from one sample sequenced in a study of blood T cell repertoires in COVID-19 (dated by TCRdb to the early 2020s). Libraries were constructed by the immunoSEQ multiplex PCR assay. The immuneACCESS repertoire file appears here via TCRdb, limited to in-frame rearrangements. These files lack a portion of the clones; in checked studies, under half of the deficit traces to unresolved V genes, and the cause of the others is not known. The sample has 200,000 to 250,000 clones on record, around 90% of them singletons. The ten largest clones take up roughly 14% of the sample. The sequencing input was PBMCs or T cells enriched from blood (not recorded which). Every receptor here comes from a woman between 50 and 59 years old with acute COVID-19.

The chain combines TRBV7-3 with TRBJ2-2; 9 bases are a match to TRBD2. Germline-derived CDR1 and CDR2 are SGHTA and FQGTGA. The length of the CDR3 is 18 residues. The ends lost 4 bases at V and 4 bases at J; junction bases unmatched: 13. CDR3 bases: TGTGCCAGCAGCTGGACCCCCGGGCTAGCGGGATCCACCGGGGAGCTGTTTTTT. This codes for CASSWTPGLAGSTGELFF.

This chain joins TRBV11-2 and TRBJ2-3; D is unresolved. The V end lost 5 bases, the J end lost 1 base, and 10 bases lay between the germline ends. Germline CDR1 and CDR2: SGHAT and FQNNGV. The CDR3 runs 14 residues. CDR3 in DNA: TGTGCCAGCAGCATTAGCAAGGGCACAGATACGCAGTATTTT. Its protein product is CASSISKGTDTQYF.

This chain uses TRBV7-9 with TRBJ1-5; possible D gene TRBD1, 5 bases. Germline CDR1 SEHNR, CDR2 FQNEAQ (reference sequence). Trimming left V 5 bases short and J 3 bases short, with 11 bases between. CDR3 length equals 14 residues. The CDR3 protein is CASSQGGTNQPQHF. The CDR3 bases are TGTGCCAGCAGCCAAGGCGGGACCAATCAGCCCCAGCATTTT.

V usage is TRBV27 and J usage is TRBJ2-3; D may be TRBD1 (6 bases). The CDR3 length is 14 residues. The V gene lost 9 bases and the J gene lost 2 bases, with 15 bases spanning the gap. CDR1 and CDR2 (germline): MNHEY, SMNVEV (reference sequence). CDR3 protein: CASTPGHPTDTQYF. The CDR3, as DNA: TGTGCCAGTACACCGGGACACCCCACAGATACGCAGTATTTT.

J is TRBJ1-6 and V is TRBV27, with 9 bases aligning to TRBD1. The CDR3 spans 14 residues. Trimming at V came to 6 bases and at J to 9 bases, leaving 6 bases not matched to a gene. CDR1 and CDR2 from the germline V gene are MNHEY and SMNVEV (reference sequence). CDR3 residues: CASRWGQGVSPLHF. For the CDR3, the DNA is TGTGCCAGCAGGTGGGGACAGGGAGTTTCACCCCTCCACTTT.

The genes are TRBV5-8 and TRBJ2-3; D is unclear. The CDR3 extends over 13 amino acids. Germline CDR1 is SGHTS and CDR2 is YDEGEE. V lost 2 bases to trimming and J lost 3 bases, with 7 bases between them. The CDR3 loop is CASSFILTDTQYF. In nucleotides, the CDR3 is TGTGCCAGCAGCTTTATTCTTACAGATACGCAGTATTTT. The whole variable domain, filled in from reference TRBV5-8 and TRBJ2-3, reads EAGVTQSPTHLIKTRGQQATLRCSPISGHTSVYWYQQALGLGLQFLLWYDEGEERNRGNFPPRFSGRQFPNYSSELNVNALELEDSALYLCASSFILTDTQYFGPGTRLTVL.

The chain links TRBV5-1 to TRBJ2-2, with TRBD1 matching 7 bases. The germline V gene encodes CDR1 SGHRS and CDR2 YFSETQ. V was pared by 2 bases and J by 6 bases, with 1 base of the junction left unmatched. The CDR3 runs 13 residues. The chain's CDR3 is CASSLQGPGELFF. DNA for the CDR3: TGCGCCAGCAGCTTACAGGGGCCCGGGGAGCTGTTTTTT.

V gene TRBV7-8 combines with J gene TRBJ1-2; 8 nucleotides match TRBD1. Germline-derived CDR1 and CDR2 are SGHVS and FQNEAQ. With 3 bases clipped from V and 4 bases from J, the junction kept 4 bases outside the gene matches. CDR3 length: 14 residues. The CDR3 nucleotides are TGTGCCAGCAGCTTGCACAGGGGGAGCTATGGCTACACCTTC. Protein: CASSLHRGSYGYTF.

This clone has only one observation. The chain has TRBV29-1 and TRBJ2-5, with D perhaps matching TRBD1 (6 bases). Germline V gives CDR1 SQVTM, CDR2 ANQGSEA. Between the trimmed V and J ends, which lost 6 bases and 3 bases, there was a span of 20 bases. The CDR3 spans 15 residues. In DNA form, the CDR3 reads TGCAGCGTCGCCCTCACAGGGTCTAGGGAAGAGACCCAGTACTTC. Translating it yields CSVALTGSREETQYF.

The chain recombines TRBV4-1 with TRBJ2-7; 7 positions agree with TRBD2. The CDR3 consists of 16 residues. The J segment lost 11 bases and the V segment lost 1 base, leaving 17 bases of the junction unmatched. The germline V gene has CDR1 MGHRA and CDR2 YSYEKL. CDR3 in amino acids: CASSQGGGSGIWVKYF. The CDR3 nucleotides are TGCGCCAGCAGCCAAGGAGGCGGGAGTGGGATTTGGGTCAAGTACTTC.

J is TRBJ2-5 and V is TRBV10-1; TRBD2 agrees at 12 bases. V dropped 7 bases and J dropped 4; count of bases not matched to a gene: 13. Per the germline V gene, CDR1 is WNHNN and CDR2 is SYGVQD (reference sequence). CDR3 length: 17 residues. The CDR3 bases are TGCGCCAGCAAAAGTTCGACTAGCGGGAGATTTGCAGAGACCCAGTACTTC. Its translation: CASKSSTSGRFAETQYF.

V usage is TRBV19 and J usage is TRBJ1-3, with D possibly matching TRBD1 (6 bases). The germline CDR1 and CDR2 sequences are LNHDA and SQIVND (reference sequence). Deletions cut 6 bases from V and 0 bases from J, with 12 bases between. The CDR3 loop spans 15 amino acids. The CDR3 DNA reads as TGTGCCAGTAGCCTAGACAGGATCTCTGGAAACACCATATATTTT. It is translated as CASSLDRISGNTIYF. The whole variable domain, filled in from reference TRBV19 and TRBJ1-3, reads DGGITQSPKYLFRKEGQNVTLSCEQNLNHDAMYWYRQDPGQGLRLIYYSQIVNDFQKGDIAEGYSVSREKKESFPLTVTSAQKNPTAFYLCASSLDRISGNTIYFGEGSWLTVV.

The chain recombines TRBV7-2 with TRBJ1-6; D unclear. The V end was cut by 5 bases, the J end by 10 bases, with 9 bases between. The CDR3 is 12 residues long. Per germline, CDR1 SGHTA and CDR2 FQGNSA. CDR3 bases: TGTGCCAGCAGCCTTCCGGGGTCACCCCTCCACTTT. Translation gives CASSLPGSPLHF.

CDR3 loop: CATSDSDSDRESFF. DNA for the CDR3: TGTGCCACCAGTGACTCCGACTCGGACAGGGAAAGTTTCTTT. The chain joins TRBV24-1 to TRBJ1-1; 8 bases line up with TRBD1. CDR1 KGHDR and CDR2 SFDVKD come from the germline V gene. This CDR3 region has 14 residues. Unmatched junction bases numbered 13, after V lost 4 bases and J lost 13 bases.

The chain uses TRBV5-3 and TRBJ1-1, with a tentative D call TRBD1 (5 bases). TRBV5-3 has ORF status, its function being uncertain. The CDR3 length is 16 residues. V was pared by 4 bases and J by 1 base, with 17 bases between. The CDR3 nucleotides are TGTGCCAGAAGCCTCCGTATGGGTGGGGCGAACACTGAAGCTTTCTTT. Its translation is CARSLRMGGANTEAFF.

The CDR3 loop is CSVELRGPDYEQYF. For the CDR3, the DNA is TGCAGCGTTGAACTTAGGGGTCCAGACTACGAGCAGTACTTC. The chain carries TRBV29-1 and TRBJ2-7, with D possibly matching TRBD1 (5 bases). This CDR3 has 14 amino acids. V gave up 2 bases and J gave up 3 bases, with 14 bases separating them. The germline V gene has CDR1 SQVTM and CDR2 ANQGSEA.

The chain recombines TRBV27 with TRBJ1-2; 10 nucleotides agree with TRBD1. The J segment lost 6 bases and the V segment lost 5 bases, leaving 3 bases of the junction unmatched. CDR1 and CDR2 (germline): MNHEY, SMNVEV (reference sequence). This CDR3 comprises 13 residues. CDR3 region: CASSPDRGDGYTF. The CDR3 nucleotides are TGTGCCAGCAGTCCGGACAGGGGGGATGGCTACACCTTC.

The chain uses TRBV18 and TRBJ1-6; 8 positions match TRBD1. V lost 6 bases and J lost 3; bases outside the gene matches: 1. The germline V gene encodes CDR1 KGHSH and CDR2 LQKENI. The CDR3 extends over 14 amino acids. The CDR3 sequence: CASSDRVYNSPLHF. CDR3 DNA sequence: TGTGCCAGCTCGGACAGGGTCTATAATTCACCCCTCCACTTT.